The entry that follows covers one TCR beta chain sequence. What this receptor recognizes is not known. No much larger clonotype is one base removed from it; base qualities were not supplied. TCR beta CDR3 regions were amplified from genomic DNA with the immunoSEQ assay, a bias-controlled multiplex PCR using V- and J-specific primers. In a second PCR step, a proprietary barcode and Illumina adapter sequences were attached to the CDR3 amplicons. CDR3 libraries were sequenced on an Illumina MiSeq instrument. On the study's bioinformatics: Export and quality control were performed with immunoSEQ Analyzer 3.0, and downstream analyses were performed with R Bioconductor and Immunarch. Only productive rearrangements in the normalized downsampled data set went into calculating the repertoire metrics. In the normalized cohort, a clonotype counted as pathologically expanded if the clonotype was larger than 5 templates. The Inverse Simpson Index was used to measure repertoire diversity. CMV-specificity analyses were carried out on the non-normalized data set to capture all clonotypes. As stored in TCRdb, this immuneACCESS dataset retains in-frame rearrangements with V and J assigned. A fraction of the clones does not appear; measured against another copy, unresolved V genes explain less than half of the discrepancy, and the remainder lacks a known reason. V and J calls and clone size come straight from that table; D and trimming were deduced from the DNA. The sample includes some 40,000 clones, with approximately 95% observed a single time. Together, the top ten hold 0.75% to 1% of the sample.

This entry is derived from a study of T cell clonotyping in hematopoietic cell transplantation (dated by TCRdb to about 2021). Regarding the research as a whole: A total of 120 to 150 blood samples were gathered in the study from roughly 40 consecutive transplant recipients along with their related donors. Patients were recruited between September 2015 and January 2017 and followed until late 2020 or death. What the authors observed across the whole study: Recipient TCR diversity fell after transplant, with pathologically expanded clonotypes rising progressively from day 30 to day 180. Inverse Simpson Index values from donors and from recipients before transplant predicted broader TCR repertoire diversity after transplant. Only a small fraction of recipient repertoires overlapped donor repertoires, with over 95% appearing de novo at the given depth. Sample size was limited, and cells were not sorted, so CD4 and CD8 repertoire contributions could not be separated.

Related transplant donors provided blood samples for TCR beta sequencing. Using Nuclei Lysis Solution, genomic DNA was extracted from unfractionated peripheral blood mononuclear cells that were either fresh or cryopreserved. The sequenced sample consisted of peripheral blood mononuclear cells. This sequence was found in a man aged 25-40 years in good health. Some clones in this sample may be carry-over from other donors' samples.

This receptor has the CDR3 CASSSNRETQYF. The DNA sequence is given as TGTGCCAGCAGCTCGAACAGGGAGACCCAGTACTTC. In this chain, TRBV7-2 is recombined with TRBJ2-5; TRBD1 is perhaps the D gene, given 5 matching bases. CDR1 and CDR2 are read off the germline V gene as SGHTA and FQGNSA. Cut back by 4 bases and 5 bases, the V and J ends lie 8 bases apart. The cysteine opens and the phenylalanine closes a CDR3 of 12 amino acids. Solely the CDR3 DNA is kept, with 36 bases framed from the first base.